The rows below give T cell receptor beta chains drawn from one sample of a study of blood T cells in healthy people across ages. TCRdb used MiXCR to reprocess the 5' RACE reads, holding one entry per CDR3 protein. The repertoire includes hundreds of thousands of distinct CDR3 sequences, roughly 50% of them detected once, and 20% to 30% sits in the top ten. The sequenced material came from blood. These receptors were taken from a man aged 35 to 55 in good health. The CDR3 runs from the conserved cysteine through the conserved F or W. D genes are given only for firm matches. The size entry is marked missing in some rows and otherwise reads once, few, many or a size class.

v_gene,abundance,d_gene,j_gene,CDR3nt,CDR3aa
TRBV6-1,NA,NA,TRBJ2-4,TGTGCCAGCAGTGATGGGGCCCTTGGGGACATTCAGTACTTC,CASSDGALGDIQYF
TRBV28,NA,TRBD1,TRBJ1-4,TGTGCCAGCACGGACAGGGCGGATGAAAAACTGTTTTTT,CASTDRADEKLFF
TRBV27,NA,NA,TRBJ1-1,TGTGCCAGCAGTTATGGGCCCGGGAACACTGAAGCTTTCTTT,CASSYGPGNTEAFF
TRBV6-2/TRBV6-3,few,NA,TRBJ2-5,TGTGCCAGCAATGACTCCGAAGAGACCCAGTACTTC,CASNDSEETQYF
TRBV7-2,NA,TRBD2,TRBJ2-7,TGTGCCAGCAGCTCCACCCGGGAGGCCGAGCAGTACTTC,CASSSTREAEQYF
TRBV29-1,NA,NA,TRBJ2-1,TGCAGCGTTCTCGGCGGAGAGGGGAATGAGCAGTTCTTC,CSVLGGEGNEQFF
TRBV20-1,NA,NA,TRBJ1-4,TGCAGTGCTAAATCTAATGAAAAACTGTTTTTT,CSAKSNEKLFF
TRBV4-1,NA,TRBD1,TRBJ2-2,TGCGCCAGCAGCCAAGAAGACCCCGGGACAGGGAACACCGGGGAGCTGTTTTTT,CASSQEDPGTGNTGELFF
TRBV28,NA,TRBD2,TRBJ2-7,TGTGCCAGCAGCCTGGGAACTAGCGGGGACACCTACGAGCAGTACTTC,CASSLGTSGDTYEQYF
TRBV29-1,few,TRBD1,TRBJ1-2,TGCAGCGTTCGGGACAGGGGGGTCTTTAACTATGGCTACACCTTC,CSVRDRGVFNYGYTF
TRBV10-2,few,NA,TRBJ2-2,TGCGCCAGCACCTGGGAGACCAACACCGGGGAGCTGTTTTTT,CASTWETNTGELFF
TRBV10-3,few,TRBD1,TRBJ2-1,TGTGCCATCAGTGAGTATGGGACAGCATACAATGAGCAGTTCTTC,CAISEYGTAYNEQFF
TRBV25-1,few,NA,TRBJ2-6,TGTGCCAGCAGTGACGCGGGTCACTCTGGGGCCAACGTCCTGACTTTC,CASSDAGHSGANVLTF
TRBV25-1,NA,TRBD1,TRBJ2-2,TGTGCCAGCGGAGACAGGGTGCACACCGGGGAGCTGTTTTTT,CASGDRVHTGELFF
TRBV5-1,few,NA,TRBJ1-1,TGCGCCAGCAGCTCGAGACAGCAGGGAGGCACTGAAGCTTTCTTT,CASSSRQQGGTEAFF
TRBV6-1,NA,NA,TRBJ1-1,TGTGCCAGCAAAGGAGGGAATGCGGGCACTGAAGCTTTCTTT,CASKGGNAGTEAFF
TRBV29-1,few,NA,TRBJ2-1,TGCAGCGCTAAAGGGCAGGATAACAATGAGCAGTTCTTC,CSAKGQDNNEQFF
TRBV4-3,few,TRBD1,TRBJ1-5,TGCGCCAGCAGCCAAGGACAGGGCGGCAATCAGCCCCAGCATTTT,CASSQGQGGNQPQHF
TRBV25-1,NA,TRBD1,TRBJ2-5,TGTGCTAGCAGTGGACAGGGGCCGGTCCAAGAGACCCAGTACTTC,CASSGQGPVQETQYF
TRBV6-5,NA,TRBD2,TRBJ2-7,TGTGCCAGCAGTACTGGGACTAGCGGGAACTACGAGCAGTACTTC,CASSTGTSGNYEQYF
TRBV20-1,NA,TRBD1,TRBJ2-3,TGCAGTGCTACGGGACAGGGGGCGAAAGATACGCAGTATTTT,CSATGQGAKDTQYF
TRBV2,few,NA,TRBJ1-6,TGTGCCAGCAGTGAAATGGCGGGGATGAGCTCCTATAATTCACCCCTCCACTTT,CASSEMAGMSSYNSPLHF
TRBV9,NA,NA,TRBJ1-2,TGTGCCAGCAGCTACCAAGGCCGGGCCGGAGATGGCTACACCTTC,CASSYQGRAGDGYTF
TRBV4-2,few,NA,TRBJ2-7,TGTGCCAGCAGCCAAGTGTACCGGGAGAGCGACGAGCAGTACTTC,CASSQVYRESDEQYF
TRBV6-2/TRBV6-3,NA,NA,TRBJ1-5,TGTGCCAGCAGTTATACCCGGGGCAATCAGCCCCAGCATTTT,CASSYTRGNQPQHF
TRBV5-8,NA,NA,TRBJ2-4,TGTGCCAGCAGCTTGGAAGCAGTGGTCAAAAACATTCAGTACTTC,CASSLEAVVKNIQYF
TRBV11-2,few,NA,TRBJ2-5,TGTGCCAGCAGCTCCATTAGGGGGGGCCGGACGGCCGGGACCCAGTACTTC,CASSSIRGGRTAGTQYF
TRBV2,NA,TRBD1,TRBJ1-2,TGTGCCAGCAGACCCGGGACAGTCAGAACGTATGGCTACACCTTC,CASRPGTVRTYGYTF
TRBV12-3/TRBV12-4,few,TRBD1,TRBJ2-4,TGTGCCAGCAGTCCGGGACAGGGGGCGAGTGAGCAGTACTTC,CASSPGQGASEQYF
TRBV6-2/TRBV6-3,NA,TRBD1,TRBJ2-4,TGTGCCAGCAGTTACTCAGGGGGCGAAGGTATTCAGTACTTC,CASSYSGGEGIQYF
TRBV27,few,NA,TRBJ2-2,TGTGCCAGCAGTTTAAGGACTGCCGGGAACACCGGGGAGCTGTTTTTT,CASSLRTAGNTGELFF
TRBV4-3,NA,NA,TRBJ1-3,TGCGCCAGCAGCCAATTCAGTAGTTCCGGAAACACCATATATTTT,CASSQFSSSGNTIYF
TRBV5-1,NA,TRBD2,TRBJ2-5,TGCGCCAGCAGCTATAGCGGGAGGGAAGAGACCCAGTACTTC,CASSYSGREETQYF
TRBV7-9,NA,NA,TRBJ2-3,TGTGCCAGCAGCTTCCAGGGCGCAGATACGCAGTATTTT,CASSFQGADTQYF
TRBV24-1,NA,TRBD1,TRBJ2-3,TGTGCCACCAGTGATTCAGGGGGTACGCAGTATTTT,CATSDSGGTQYF
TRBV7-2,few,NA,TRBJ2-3,TGTGCCAGCAGCGGGGGGCCAGTAGATACGCAGTATTTT,CASSGGPVDTQYF
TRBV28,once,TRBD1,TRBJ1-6,TGTGCCAGCAGTTTTCGGGCCGGGACAGGGGGCGGCACCCTCCACTTT,CASSFRAGTGGGTLHF
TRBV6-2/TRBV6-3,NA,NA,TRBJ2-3,TGTGCCAGCAGAACGGGGAGGACGCCGAGCACGGATACGCAGTATTTT,CASRTGRTPSTDTQYF
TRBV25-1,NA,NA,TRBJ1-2,TGTGCCAGCAGTGACTCACAGGGAAAGCCCTATGGCTACACCTTC,CASSDSQGKPYGYTF
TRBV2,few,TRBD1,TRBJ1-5,TGTGCCAGCAGTGGACAGGGTTACAATCAGCCCCAGCATTTT,CASSGQGYNQPQHF
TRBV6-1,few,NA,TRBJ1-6,TGTGCCAGCAGTCGATCCCTTAATTCACCCCTCCACTTT,CASSRSLNSPLHF
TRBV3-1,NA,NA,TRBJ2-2,TGTGCCAGCAGCCCCCTCGGGACTCTGAACACCGGGGAGCTGTTTTTT,CASSPLGTLNTGELFF
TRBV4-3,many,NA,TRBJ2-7,TGCGCCAGCAGCCAACGGGACACCTACGAGCAGTACTTC,CASSQRDTYEQYF
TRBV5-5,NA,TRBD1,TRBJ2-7,TGTGCCAGCAGCTTACGGACAGGGAGCCCTGATGAGCAGTACTTC,CASSLRTGSPDEQYF
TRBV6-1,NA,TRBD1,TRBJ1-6,TGTGCCAGCAGTGAAAGCTCCGGGACAGGCCGGAAATTTGACCTCCACTTT,CASSESSGTGRKFDLHF
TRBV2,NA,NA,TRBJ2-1,TGTGCCAGCAGGAGGGTGGGTCGCAACGAGCAGTTCTTC,CASRRVGRNEQFF
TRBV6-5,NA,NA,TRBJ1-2,TGTGCCAGCAGTTCCACTCGACAGGAGCCTACTAACTATGGCTACACCTTC,CASSSTRQEPTNYGYTF
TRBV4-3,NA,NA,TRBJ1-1,TGCGCCAGCAGCCCATCCCCACACAGGGCGATGAACACTGAAGCTTTCTTT,CASSPSPHRAMNTEAFF
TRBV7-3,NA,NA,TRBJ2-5,TGTGCCAGCATTGATGACGGGAGTGGGTACTTC,CASIDDGSGYF
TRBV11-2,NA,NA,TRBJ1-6,TGTGCCAGCAGCCGTACATGGGATTATAATTCACCCCTCCACTTT,CASSRTWDYNSPLHF
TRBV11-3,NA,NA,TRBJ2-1,TGTGCCAGCAGCCTCGGGGCGGATGGGCAGTTCTTC,CASSLGADGQFF
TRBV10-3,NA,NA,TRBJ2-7,TGTGCCATCAGCGAACGCTCAGGGGCGGGTGTGACCTACGAGCAGTACTTC,CAISERSGAGVTYEQYF
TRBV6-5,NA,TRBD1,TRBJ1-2,TGTGCCAGCAGTTTTGACAGGGTGAACTATGGCTACACCTTC,CASSFDRVNYGYTF